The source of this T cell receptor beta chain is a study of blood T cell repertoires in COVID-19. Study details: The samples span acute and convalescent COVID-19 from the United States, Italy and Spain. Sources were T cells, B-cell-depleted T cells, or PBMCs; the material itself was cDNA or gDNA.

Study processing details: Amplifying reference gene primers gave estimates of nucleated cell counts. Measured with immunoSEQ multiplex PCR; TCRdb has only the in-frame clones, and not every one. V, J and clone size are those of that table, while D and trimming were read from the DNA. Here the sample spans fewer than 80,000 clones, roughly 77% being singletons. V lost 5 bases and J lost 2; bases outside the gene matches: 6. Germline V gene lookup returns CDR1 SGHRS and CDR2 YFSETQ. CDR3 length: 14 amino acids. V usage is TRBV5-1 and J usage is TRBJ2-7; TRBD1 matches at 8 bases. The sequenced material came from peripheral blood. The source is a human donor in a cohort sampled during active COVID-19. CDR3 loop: CASRSDRGAYEQYF. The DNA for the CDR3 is TGCGCCAGCAGGTCCGACAGGGGCGCCTACGAGCAGTACTTC.